These 30 T cell receptor beta chains originate from one sample sequenced in a study of CD8 T cells in ankylosing spondylitis. General observations from the study: The study identified a TCR beta motif of under ten highly homologous variants that appeared characteristic of ankylosing spondylitis blood.

TCRdb fed the 5' RACE reads into MiXCR, producing one record per CDR3 protein. The data hold more than 400,000 distinct CDR3 sequences, with over 4% observed a single time. These TCRs are of unknown antigen specificity. Source material: blood, either unsorted or a sorted T cell fraction (not recorded which). These receptors all come from a male donor with ankylosing spondylitis.

This clonotype has at least ten counts. The V call is TRBV29-1, the J call TRBJ2-7, with D perhaps TRBD2 (5 bases). Germline V gene lookup returns CDR1 SQVTM and CDR2 ANQGSEA. Trimming left V 6 bases short and J 6 bases short, with 18 bases between. This CDR3 contains 13 residues. The CDR3 protein is CSVVSTRRGEQYF. CDR3 nucleotides: TGCAGCGTCGTGTCCACACGTCGGGGCGAGCAGTACTTC.

In its sample, this clonotype was seen many times. The CDR3 spells CASSFVRGPETQYF. The CDR3 coding sequence is TGTGCCAGCAGCTTCGTTCGAGGGCCGGAGACCCAGTACTTC. The chain links TRBV5-5 to TRBJ2-5; weak D call: TRBD2 (5 bases). Germline values: CDR1 SGHKS, CDR2 YYEKEE (reference sequence). The CDR3 has 14 residues. V was cut by 2 bases and J by 5 bases, with 13 bases left in between.

This clonotype was found many times. This chain links TRBV6-2 or TRBV6-3 with TRBJ2-1; D gene unclear. V lost 10 bases and J lost 2, with 15 bases in between. CDR1 is MNHEY and CDR2 is SVGEGT in the germline V gene. CDR3 length: 14 amino acids. CDR3 sequence: CATTPRTPYNEQFF. For the CDR3, the DNA is TGTGCCACCACACCGAGGACCCCCTACAATGAGCAGTTCTTC.

This clonotype occurred many times. This chain connects TRBV20-1 to TRBJ2-2, with 8 bases identical to TRBD2. The CDR3 is 16 amino acids. The V gene's germline CDR1 is DFQATT and CDR2 SNEGSKA (reference sequence). The trim removed 0 bases at V and 5 bases at J, leaving 8 bases unmatched. The CDR3 is CSARDPAGGETGELFF. DNA for the CDR3: TGCAGTGCTAGAGATCCCGCGGGGGGTGAGACCGGGGAGCTGTTTTTT.

This clonotype was counted ten times or more. The chain links TRBV6-5 to TRBJ2-3; the D call may be TRBD1 or TRBD2 (7 bases each). The CDR3 runs to 15 residues. Germline V CDR1 and CDR2: MNHEY, SVGAGI. The ends were cut back, 0 bases at V and 5 bases at J, with 12 bases in the middle. CDR3 loop: CASSYSQGGRDTQYF. The CDR3 DNA is TGTGCCAGCAGTTACTCCCAGGGGGGGAGAGATACGCAGTATTTT.

This clonotype was observed a few times. The chain joins TRBV20-1 to TRBJ1-6; D not certain. Germline-derived CDR1 and CDR2 are DFQATT and SNEGSKA (reference sequence). V was trimmed by 3 bases and J by 3 bases, leaving 15 bases between them. The CDR3 length is 16 residues. The CDR3 loop is CSASPYPADYNSPLHF. CDR3 sequence (DNA): TGCAGTGCTAGTCCCTACCCCGCTGACTATAATTCACCCCTCCACTTT.

This clonotype was counted ten times or more. V usage is TRBV6-5 and J usage is TRBJ2-2, with a tentative D call TRBD1 (5 bases). Trimming removed 2 bases at V and 3 bases at J, with 7 bases between. Germline-derived CDR1 and CDR2 are MNHEY and SVGAGI. The CDR3 is made up of 14 amino acids. This CDR3 reads CASSYATDTGELFF. In nucleotides, the CDR3 is TGTGCCAGCAGTTACGCGACAGACACCGGGGAGCTGTTTTTT.

Many counts were recorded for this clonotype. The chain couples TRBV5-1 to TRBJ2-3; 8 bases match TRBD2. V was pared by 0 bases and J by 6 bases, with 6 bases of the junction left unmatched. The germline CDR1 and CDR2 sequences are SGHRS and YFSETQ. The CDR3 is made up of 15 amino acids. The CDR3 coding sequence is TGCGCCAGCAGCTTGGACGGACTAGCAATGGATACGCAGTATTTT. It codes for CASSLDGLAMDTQYF.

This clonotype was seen ten or more times. The chain employs TRBV20-1 and TRBJ1-5; D might be TRBD1 (6 bases). This CDR3 comprises 14 residues. Trimming took 3 bases from V and 6 from J, leaving 15 bases between them. Germline values: CDR1 DFQATT, CDR2 SNEGSKA (reference sequence). CDR3 in amino acids: CSARAGGAGQPQHF. CDR3 DNA sequence: TGCAGTGCTAGGGCGGGGGGCGCAGGTCAGCCCCAGCATTTT.

In this sample, this clonotype turned up many times. V usage is TRBV5-1 and J usage is TRBJ2-3; D is ambiguous. This CDR3 has 15 residues. Trimming removed 4 bases from V and 2 bases from J, with 14 bases in between. Germline V gives CDR1 SGHRS, CDR2 YFSETQ. CDR3 in DNA: TGCGCCAGCAGCCAGACGGGCGGTATCACAGATACGCAGTATTTT. It is translated as CASSQTGGITDTQYF.

This clonotype came up many times. CDR3 residues: CASSFGLAGGTETQYF. Here the CDR3 DNA reads TGTGCCAGCAGCTTTGGACTAGCGGGAGGTACCGAGACCCAGTACTTC. This chain joins TRBV5-6 and TRBJ2-5; 14 positions match TRBD2. This CDR3 comprises 16 residues. Germline-derived CDR1 and CDR2 are SGHDT and YYEEEE. V shed 2 bases, J shed 5 bases, and the junction held 5 bases outside the gene matches.

This clonotype has a count of ten or more. This rearrangement joins TRBV7-2 to TRBJ1-5, with D possibly TRBD1 on 6 matching bases. The ends were cut back, 4 bases at V and 1 base at J, with 17 bases in the middle. Germline CDR1 is SGHTA and CDR2 is FQGNSA. The CDR3 has 17 amino acids. CDR3 residues: CASSSRGGDLSNQPQHF. The CDR3 DNA is TGTGCCAGCAGCTCCAGGGGTGGGGATCTAAGCAATCAGCCCCAGCATTTT.

This clonotype was detected many times. The chain is built from TRBV11-2 and TRBJ2-1; TRBD2 agrees at 13 bases. The J segment lost 15 bases and the V segment lost 3 bases, leaving 5 bases of the junction unmatched. The germline V gene has CDR1 SGHAT and CDR2 FQNNGV. The CDR3 is 13 amino acids. The CDR3 is CASSFGLAGDLFF. CDR3 DNA sequence: TGTGCCAGCAGCTTCGGACTAGCGGGGGATCTGTTCTTC.

This clonotype appeared many times. The rearrangement links TRBV28 to TRBJ2-1; 10 bases fit TRBD2. CDR1 MDHEN and CDR2 SYDVKM come from the germline V gene. This CDR3 has 15 amino acids. Losses at the gene ends were 6 bases for V and 5 bases for J; bases not matched to a gene: 7. Here the CDR3 reads CASRPSSGRDNEQFF. CDR3 nucleotides: TGTGCCAGCAGACCTTCTAGCGGGAGAGACAATGAGCAGTTCTTC.

This clonotype was seen ten or more times. The genes are TRBV24-1 and TRBJ2-7; 9 bases align to TRBD1. V was clipped by 3 bases and J by 5 bases; unmatched bases: 16. The CDR3 consists of 18 residues. Germline V CDR1 and CDR2: KGHDR, SFDVKD. The CDR3 here is CATSDASGTGMAWDEQYF. In nucleotides, the CDR3 is TGTGCCACCAGTGATGCCTCCGGGACAGGGATGGCTTGGGACGAGCAGTACTTC.

This clonotype was observed many times. This sequence joins TRBV5-1 and TRBJ2-1; TRBD2 is a possible D gene (6 bases). CDR3 length: 14 amino acids. Germline CDR1 reads SGHRS; CDR2 reads YFSETQ. V gave up 0 bases and J gave up 5 bases, with 9 bases separating them. The CDR3 DNA is TGCGCCAGCAGCTTGGGGTGGAGGGACAATGAGCAGTTCTTC. This translates into CASSLGWRDNEQFF.

This clonotype was recorded many times. The chain employs TRBV12-3 or TRBV12-4 and TRBJ1-2, with D hard to call. Trimming shortened V by 6 bases and J by 9 bases, and 20 bases separated the two germline ends. This CDR3 spans 14 amino acids. DNA of the CDR3: TGTGCCAGCAGCCCCCCGGACGGATGGTCAAGCTACACCTTC. The encoded protein is CASSPPDGWSSYTF.

This clonotype was seen many times. J is TRBJ2-3 and V is TRBV27, with D perhaps being TRBD1 or TRBD2 (6 bases each). CDR1 and CDR2 (germline): MNHEY, SMNVEV (reference sequence). The germline V and J ends were trimmed by 2 bases and 1 base, with 10 bases remaining between them. The CDR3 runs to 15 residues. CDR3 residues: CASSLSGGRTDTQYF. The CDR3, as DNA: TGTGCCAGCAGTTTAAGTGGGGGGCGCACAGATACGCAGTATTTT.

This clonotype was observed a handful of times. The V gene is TRBV20-1, the J gene TRBJ2-1; D possibly corresponds to TRBD2 (7 bases). Germline V gives CDR1 DFQATT, CDR2 SNEGSKA (reference sequence). The CDR3 consists of 15 residues. V gave up 7 bases and J gave up 0 bases, with 16 bases separating them. The CDR3 nucleotides read TGCAGTGGAGGCAGGGGCGGGAGCTCCTACAATGAGCAGTTCTTC. Its protein is CSGGRGGSSYNEQFF.

This clonotype showed up just a few times. The rearrangement joins TRBV5-1 to TRBJ2-7; 7 bases are a match to TRBD2. Losses at the gene ends were 5 bases for V and 1 base for J; bases not matched to a gene: 3. This CDR3 contains 13 residues. Germline CDR1 and CDR2: SGHRS and YFSETQ. The CDR3 coding sequence is TGCGCCAGCAGTCAACTAGCGTCCTACGAGCAGTACTTC. Protein: CASSQLASYEQYF.

The rearrangement links TRBV3-1 to TRBJ2-7; D gene ambiguous. This CDR3 is built from 14 residues. The germline V and J ends were trimmed by 4 bases and 5 bases, with 15 bases remaining between them. Per the germline V gene, CDR1 is LGHDT and CDR2 is YNNKEL (reference sequence). The CDR3 DNA follows: TGTGCCAGCAGCCCCCGAGATAGGGAAGACGAGCAGTACTTC. As protein: CASSPRDREDEQYF.

At least ten counts were recorded for this clonotype. This chain connects TRBV27 to TRBJ2-2, with D unclear. This CDR3 contains 15 residues. The V end was cut by 2 bases, the J end by 0 bases, with 7 bases between. Germline CDR1 MNHEY, CDR2 SMNVEV (reference sequence). The CDR3 spells CASSLQDTNTGELFF. CDR3 sequence (DNA): TGTGCCAGCAGTTTACAGGATACGAACACCGGGGAGCTGTTTTTT.

This clonotype has ten or more counts. The rearrangement joins TRBV29-1 to TRBJ2-2; maybe TRBD1 (6 bases). Trimming took 4 bases from V and 4 from J, leaving 10 bases between them. Per germline, CDR1 SQVTM and CDR2 ANQGSEA. The CDR3 is made up of 13 amino acids. The CDR3 region is CSVGFRGTGELFF. DNA for the CDR3: TGCAGCGTTGGGTTCAGGGGCACCGGGGAGCTGTTTTTT.

This clonotype has a count of ten or more. The chain employs TRBV4-2 and TRBJ2-7, with D tentatively TRBD2 (5 bases). This CDR3 contains 16 residues. From germline, CDR1 is LGHNA and CDR2 YNFKEQ. Between the trimmed V and J ends, which lost 5 bases and 7 bases, there was a span of 24 bases. Here the CDR3 DNA reads TGTGCCAGCAGCTACTTGCGGGCGAATCTTTTGGGGGAGCAGTACTTC. It specifies CASSYLRANLLGEQYF.

This clonotype was seen repeatedly, ten times or more. The chain joins TRBV20-1 to TRBJ2-5; D may be TRBD2 (5 bases). CDR3 length equals 13 residues. The V end was cut by 3 bases, the J end by 1 base, with 9 bases between. Per the germline V gene, CDR1 is DFQATT and CDR2 is SNEGSKA (reference sequence). The CDR3 nucleotides read TGCAGTGCTAGTAACGGACTCCAAGAGACCCAGTACTTC. Translating gives CSASNGLQETQYF.

This clonotype was detected many times. CDR3 loop: CASSLMAGGTEAFF. The CDR3 nucleotides read TGTGCCAGCAGTTTGATGGCAGGGGGTACTGAAGCTTTCTTT. The chain employs TRBV12-3 or TRBV12-4 and TRBJ1-1, with TRBD1 matching over 7 bases. The V segment lost 3 bases and the J segment 5 bases; nucleotides outside the gene matches: 6. The CDR3 runs 14 residues.

The table lists this clonotype with many counts. The chain combines TRBV12-3 or TRBV12-4 with TRBJ2-1, with D uncertain. Trimming removed 3 bases at V and 0 bases at J, with 9 bases between. This CDR3 contains 15 residues. CDR3: CASSFKTDSYNEQFF. The CDR3 DNA is TGTGCCAGCAGTTTCAAGACGGACTCCTACAATGAGCAGTTCTTC.

The sample holds many counts of this clonotype. This sequence joins TRBV25-1 and TRBJ2-7; D call uncertain. The CDR3 totals 15 residues. V was pared by 1 base and J by 0 bases, with 10 bases between. CDR1 and CDR2 from the germline V gene are MGHDK and SYGVNS. The CDR3 loop reads CASSESLSFSYEQYF. CDR3 coding DNA: TGTGCCAGCAGTGAATCCTTATCCTTCTCCTACGAGCAGTACTTC.

The sample holds many counts of this clonotype. This chain links TRBV5-1 with TRBJ2-5; possible D gene TRBD1, 6 bases. The CDR3 runs to 14 residues. Germline lookup yields CDR1 SGHRS and CDR2 YFSETQ. V was trimmed by 6 bases and J by 1 base, leaving 13 bases between them. The CDR3 region has the DNA TGCGCCAGCACTTCACAGGGAGCCCAAGAGACCCAGTACTTC. It specifies CASTSQGAQETQYF.

This clonotype was recorded many times. V is TRBV7-9 and J is TRBJ1-6; 8 nucleotides match TRBD1. CDR3 length equals 15 residues. V lost 4 bases to trimming and J lost 9 bases; unmatched junction nucleotides: 8. The germline V gene encodes CDR1 SEHNR and CDR2 FQNEAQ (reference sequence). DNA for the CDR3: TGTGCCAGCAGCTACCCACGGCAGGGGGCTTCACCCCTCCACTTT. Translated, it gives CASSYPRQGASPLHF.